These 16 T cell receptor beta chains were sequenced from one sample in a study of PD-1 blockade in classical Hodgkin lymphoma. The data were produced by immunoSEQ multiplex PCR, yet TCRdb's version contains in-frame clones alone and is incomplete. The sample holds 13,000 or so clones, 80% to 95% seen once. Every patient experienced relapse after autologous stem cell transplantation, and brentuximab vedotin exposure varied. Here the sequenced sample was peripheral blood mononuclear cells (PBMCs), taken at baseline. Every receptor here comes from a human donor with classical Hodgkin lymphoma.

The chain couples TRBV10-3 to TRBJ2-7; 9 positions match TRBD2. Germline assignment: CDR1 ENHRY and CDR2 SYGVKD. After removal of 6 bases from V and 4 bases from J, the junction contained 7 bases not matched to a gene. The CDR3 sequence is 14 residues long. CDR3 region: CAIRDGTSRYEQYF. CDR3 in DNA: TGTGCCATCAGAGACGGGACTAGCCGTTACGAGCAGTACTTC.

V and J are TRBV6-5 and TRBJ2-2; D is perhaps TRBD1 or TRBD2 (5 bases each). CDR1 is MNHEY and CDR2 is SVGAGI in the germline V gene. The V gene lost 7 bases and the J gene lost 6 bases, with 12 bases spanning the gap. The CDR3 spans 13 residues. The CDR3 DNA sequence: TGTGCCAGCATTTCCAGGGAGCCCGGGGAGCTGTTTTTT. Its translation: CASISREPGELFF.

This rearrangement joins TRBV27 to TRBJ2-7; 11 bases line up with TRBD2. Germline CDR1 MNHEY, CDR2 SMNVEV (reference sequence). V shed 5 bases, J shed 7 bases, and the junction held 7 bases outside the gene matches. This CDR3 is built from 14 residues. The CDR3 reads CASSRLAGGKEQYF. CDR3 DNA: TGTGCCAGCAGTCGGCTAGCGGGGGGTAAAGAGCAGTACTTC.

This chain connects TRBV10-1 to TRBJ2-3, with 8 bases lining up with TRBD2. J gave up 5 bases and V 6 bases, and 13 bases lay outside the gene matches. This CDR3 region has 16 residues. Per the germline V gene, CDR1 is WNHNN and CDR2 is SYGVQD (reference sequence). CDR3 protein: CASSPRRGGFLDTQYF. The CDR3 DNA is TGCGCCAGCAGCCCCCGCCGGGGGGGCTTTTTAGATACGCAGTATTTT.

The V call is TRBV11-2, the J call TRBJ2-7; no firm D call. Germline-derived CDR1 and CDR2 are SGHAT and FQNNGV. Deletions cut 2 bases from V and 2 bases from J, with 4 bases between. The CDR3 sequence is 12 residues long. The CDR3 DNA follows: TGTGCCAGCAGCTTATTTCCCTACGAGCAGTACTTC. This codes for CASSLFPYEQYF. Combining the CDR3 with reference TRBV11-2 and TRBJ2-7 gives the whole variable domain EAGVAQSPRYKIIEKRQSVAFWCNPISGHATLYWYQQILGQGPKLLIQFQNNGVVDDSQLPKDRFSAERLKGVDSTLKIQPAKLEDSAVYLCASSLFPYEQYFGPGTRLTVT.

The CDR3: CASSLGSGEETQYF. The CDR3, as DNA: TGCGCCAGCAGCTTGGGGAGCGGGGAAGAGACCCAGTACTTC. The gene calls are TRBV5-1 and TRBJ2-5, with 7 positions matching TRBD2. The J segment lost 3 bases and the V segment lost 0 bases, leaving 2 bases of the junction unmatched. Germline CDR1 SGHRS, CDR2 YFSETQ. The CDR3 loop spans 14 amino acids.

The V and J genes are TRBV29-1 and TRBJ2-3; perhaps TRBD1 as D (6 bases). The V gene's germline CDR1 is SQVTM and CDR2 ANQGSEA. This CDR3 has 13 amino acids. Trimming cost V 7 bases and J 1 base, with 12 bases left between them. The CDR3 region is CSGYRVGTDTQYF. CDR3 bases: TGCAGCGGGTACAGGGTAGGCACAGATACGCAGTATTTT.

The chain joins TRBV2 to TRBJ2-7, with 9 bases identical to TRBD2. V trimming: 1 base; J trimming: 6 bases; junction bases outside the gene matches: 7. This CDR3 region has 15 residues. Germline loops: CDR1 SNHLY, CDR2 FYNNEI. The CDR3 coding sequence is TGTGCCAGCAGTGAAGGGAGCGGGGGGCTGTTCGAGCAGTACTTC. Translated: CASSEGSGGLFEQYF. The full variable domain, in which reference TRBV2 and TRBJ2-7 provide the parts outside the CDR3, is EPEVTQTPSHQVTQMGQEVILRCVPISNHLYFYWYRQILGQKVEFLVSFYNNEISEKSEIFDDQFSVERPDGSNFTLKIRSTKLEDSAMYFCASSEGSGGLFEQYFGPGTRLTVT.

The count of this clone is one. The CDR3 bases are TGTGCCAGCAGCTTAGTTGCTACTTCTGGGGCCAACGTCCTGACTTTC. Translated, it gives CASSLVATSGANVLTF. The chain joins TRBV7-8 to TRBJ2-6; no definite D call. V lost 1 base to trimming and J lost 1 base, with 8 bases between them. This CDR3 comprises 16 residues. Germline V CDR1 and CDR2: SGHVS, FQNEAQ.

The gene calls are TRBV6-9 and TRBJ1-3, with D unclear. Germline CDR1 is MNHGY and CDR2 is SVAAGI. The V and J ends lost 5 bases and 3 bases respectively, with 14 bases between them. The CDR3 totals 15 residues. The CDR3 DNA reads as TGTGCCAGCAGTGTGGACCCTGGACTTGGAAACACCATATATTTT. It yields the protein CASSVDPGLGNTIYF.

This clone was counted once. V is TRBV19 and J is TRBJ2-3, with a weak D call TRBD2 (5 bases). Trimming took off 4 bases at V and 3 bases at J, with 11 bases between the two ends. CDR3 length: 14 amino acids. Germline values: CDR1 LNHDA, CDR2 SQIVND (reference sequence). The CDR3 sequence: CASSNNRGTDTQYF. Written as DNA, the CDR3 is TGTGCCAGTAGTAACAACCGGGGAACAGATACGCAGTATTTT.

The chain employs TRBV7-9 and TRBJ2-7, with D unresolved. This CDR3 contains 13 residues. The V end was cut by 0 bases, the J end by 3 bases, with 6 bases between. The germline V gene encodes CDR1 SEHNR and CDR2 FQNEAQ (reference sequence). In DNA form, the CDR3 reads TGTGCCAGCAGCTTAGCAGGCGGCTACGAGCAGTACTTC. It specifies CASSLAGGYEQYF.

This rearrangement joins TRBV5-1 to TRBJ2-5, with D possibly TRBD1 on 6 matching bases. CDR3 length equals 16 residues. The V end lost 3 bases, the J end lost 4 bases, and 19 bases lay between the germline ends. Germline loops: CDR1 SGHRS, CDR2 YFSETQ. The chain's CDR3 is CASSSLGHWTGETQYF. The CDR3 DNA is TGCGCCAGCAGCTCGTTGGGACACTGGACGGGAGAGACCCAGTACTTC.

The CDR3 DNA reads TGTGCCAGCACCGAGGGGGCGAATAATTCACCCCTCCACTTT. It codes for CASTEGANNSPLHF. The chain uses TRBV7-8 and TRBJ1-6, with 7 bases fitting TRBD1. The CDR3 has 14 amino acids. In germline, CDR1 is SGHVS, CDR2 FQNEAQ. Germline trimming cut 7 bases from V and 5 bases from J; bases unmatched to any gene: 5. Using reference TRBV7-8 and TRBJ1-6 for the parts outside the CDR3, the full variable domain is GAGVSQSPRYKVAKRGQDVALRCDPISGHVSLFWYQQALGQGPEFLTYFQNEAQLDKSGLPSDRFFAERPEGSVSTLKIQRTQQEDSAVYLCASTEGANNSPLHFGNGTRLTVT.

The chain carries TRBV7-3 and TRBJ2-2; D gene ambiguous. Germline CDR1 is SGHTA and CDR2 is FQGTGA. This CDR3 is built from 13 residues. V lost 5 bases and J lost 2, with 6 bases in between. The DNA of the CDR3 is TGTGCCAGCAGCCGATCAAACACCGGGGAGCTGTTTTTT. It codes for CASSRSNTGELFF.

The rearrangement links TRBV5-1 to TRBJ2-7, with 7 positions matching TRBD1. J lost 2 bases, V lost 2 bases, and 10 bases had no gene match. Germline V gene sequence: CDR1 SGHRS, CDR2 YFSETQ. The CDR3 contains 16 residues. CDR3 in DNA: TGCGCCAGCAGCTTAGGGGGCCACGTGGGGACCTACGAGCAGTACTTC. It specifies CASSLGGHVGTYEQYF.